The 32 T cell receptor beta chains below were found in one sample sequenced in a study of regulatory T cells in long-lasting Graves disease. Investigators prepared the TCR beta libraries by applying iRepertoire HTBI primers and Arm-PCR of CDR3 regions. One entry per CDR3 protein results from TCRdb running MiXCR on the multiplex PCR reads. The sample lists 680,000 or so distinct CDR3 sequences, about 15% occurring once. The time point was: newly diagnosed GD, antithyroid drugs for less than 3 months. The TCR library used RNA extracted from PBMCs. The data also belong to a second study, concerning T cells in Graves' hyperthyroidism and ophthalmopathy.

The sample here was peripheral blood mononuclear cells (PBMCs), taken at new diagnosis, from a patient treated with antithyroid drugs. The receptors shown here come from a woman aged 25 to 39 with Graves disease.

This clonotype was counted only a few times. The CDR3 nucleotides are TGTGCCAGCAGCCAGGGACTAGCGGCAGACTACGAGCAGTACTTC. This codes for CASSQGLAADYEQYF. The genes are TRBV3-1 and TRBJ2-7; 11 bases are a match to TRBD2. V gave up 3 bases and J gave up 3 bases; unmatched junction bases: 4. The CDR3 spans 15 residues. Germline V lookup: CDR1 LGHDT, CDR2 YNNKEL (reference sequence).

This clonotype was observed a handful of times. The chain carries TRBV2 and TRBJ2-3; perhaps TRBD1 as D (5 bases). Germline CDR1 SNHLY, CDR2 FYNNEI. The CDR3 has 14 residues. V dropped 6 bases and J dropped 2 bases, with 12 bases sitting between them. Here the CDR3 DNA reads TGTGCCAGCAGAGTAGGGGTAAACACAGATACGCAGTATTTT. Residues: CASRVGVNTDTQYF.

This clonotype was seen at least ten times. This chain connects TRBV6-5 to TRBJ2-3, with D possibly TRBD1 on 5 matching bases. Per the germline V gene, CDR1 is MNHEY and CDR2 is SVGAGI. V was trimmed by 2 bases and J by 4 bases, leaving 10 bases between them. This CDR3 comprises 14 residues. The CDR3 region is CASSYRGRADTQYF. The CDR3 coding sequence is TGTGCCAGCAGTTACAGGGGAAGAGCAGATACGCAGTATTTT.

The CDR3 region is CASSETASSYEQYF. The CDR3 DNA sequence: TGTGCCAGTAGTGAGACGGCGAGCTCCTACGAGCAGTACTTC. V and J are TRBV19 and TRBJ2-7; D is unclear. This CDR3 has 14 residues. V shed 5 bases and J shed 0 bases, with 11 bases lying between them. Germline loops: CDR1 LNHDA, CDR2 SQIVND (reference sequence). The entire variable domain, with the rest obtained from reference TRBV19 and TRBJ2-7, is as follows: DGGITQSPKYLFRKEGQNVTLSCEQNLNHDAMYWYRQDPGQGLRLIYYSQIVNDFQKGDIAEGYSVSREKKESFPLTVTSAQKNPTAFYLCASSETASSYEQYFGPGTRLTVT.

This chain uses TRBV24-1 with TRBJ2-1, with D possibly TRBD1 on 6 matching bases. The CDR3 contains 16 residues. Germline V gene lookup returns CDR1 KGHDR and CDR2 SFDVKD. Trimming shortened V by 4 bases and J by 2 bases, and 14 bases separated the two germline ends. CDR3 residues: CATSDTTGFAYNEQFF. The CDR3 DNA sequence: TGTGCCACCAGTGACACGACAGGTTTTGCCTACAATGAGCAGTTCTTC.

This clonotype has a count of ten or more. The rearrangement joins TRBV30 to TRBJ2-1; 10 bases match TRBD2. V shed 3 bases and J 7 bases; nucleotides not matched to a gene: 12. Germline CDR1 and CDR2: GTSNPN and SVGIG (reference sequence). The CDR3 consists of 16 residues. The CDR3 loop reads CAWSQGASGRLNEQFF. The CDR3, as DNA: TGTGCCTGGAGCCAGGGGGCTAGCGGGAGATTAAATGAGCAGTTCTTC. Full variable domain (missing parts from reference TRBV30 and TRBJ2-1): SQTIHQWPATLVQPVGSPLSLECTVEGTSNPNLYWYRQAAGRGLQLLFYSVGIGQISSEVPQNLSASRPQDRQFILSSKKLLLSDSGFYLCAWSQGASGRLNEQFFGPGTRLTVL.

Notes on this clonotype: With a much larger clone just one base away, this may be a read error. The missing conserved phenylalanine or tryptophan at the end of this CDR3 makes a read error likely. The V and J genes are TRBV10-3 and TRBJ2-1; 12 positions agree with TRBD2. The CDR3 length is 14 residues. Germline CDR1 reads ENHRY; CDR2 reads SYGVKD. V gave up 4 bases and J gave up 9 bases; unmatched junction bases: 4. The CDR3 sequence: CAISGTSGTGEQFL. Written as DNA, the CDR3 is TGTGCCATCAGTGGGACTAGCGGGACGGGTGAGCAGTTCCTC.

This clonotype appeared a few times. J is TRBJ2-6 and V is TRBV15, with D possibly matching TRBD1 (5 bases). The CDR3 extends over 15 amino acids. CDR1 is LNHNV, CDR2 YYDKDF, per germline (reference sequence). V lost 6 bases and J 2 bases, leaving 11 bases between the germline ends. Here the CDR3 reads CATRTQGPGANVLTF. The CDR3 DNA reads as TGTGCCACCAGAACCCAGGGTCCTGGGGCCAACGTCCTGACTTTC.

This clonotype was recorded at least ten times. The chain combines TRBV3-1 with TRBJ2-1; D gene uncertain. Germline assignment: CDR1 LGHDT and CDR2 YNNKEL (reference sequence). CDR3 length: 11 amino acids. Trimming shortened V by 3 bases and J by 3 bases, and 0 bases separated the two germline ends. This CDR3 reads CASSHYNEQFF. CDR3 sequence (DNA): TGTGCCAGCAGCCACTACAATGAGCAGTTCTTC.

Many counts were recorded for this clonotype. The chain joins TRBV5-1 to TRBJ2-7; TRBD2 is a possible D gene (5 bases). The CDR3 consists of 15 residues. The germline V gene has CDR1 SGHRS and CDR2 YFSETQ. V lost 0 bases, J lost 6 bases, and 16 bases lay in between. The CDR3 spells CASSLVGDPPGEQYF. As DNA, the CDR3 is TGCGCCAGCAGCTTGGTCGGGGATCCGCCGGGCGAGCAGTACTTC. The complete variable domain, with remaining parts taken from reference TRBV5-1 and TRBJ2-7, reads KAGVTQTPRYLIKTRGQQVTLSCSPISGHRSVSWYQQTPGQGLQFLFEYFSETQRNKGNFPGRFSGRQFSNSRSEMNVSTLELGDSALYLCASSLVGDPPGEQYFGPGTRLTVT.

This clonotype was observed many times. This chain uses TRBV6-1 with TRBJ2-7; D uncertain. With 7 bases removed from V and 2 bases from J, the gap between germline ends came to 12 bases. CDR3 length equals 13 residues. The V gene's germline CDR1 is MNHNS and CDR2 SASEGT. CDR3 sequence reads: CASNPSWTYEQYF. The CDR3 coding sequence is TGTGCCAGCAACCCATCCTGGACCTACGAGCAGTACTTC.

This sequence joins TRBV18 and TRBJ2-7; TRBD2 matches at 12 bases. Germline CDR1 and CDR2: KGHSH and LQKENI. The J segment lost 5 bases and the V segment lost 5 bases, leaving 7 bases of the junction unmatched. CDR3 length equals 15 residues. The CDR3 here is CASSSRLAGEHEQYF. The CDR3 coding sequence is TGTGCCAGCTCATCGCGACTAGCGGGAGAGCACGAGCAGTACTTC.

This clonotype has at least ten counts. CDR3 loop: CATSRAPRQTQETQYF. Written as DNA, the CDR3 is TGTGCCACCAGCAGAGCCCCCCGACAGACCCAAGAGACCCAGTACTTC. The chain joins TRBV15 to TRBJ2-5, with D possibly TRBD1 on 5 matching bases. V lost 1 base and J 1 base, leaving 13 bases between the germline ends. There are 16 residues in the CDR3. Germline CDR1 reads LNHNV; CDR2 reads YYDKDF (reference sequence).

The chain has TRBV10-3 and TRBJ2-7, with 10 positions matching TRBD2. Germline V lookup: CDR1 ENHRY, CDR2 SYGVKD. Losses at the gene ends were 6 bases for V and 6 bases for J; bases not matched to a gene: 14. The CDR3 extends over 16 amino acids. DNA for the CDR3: TGTGCCATCAGGCAGGGTTTGGCTAGCGGGAGCTCCGAGCAGTACTTC. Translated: CAIRQGLASGSSEQYF.

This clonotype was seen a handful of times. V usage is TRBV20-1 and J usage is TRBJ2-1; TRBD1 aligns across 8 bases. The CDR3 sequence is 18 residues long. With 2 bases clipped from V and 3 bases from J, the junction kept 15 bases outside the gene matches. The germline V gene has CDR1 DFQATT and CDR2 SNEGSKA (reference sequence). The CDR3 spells CSARLHLPTGTGYNEQFF. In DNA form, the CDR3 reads TGCAGTGCTAGACTACATCTCCCGACCGGGACAGGCTACAATGAGCAGTTCTTC.

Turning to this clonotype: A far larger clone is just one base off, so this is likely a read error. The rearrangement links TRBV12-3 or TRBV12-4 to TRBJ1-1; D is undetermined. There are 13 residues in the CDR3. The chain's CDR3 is CASRDQGGTEASF. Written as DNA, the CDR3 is TGTGCCAGCAGAGACCAAGGCGGCACTGAAGCTTCCTTT.

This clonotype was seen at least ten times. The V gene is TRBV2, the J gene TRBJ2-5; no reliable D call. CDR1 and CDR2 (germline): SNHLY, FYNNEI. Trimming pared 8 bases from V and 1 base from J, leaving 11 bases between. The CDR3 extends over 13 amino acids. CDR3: CASEDNFQETQYF. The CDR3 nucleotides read TGTGCCAGCGAAGACAACTTCCAAGAGACCCAGTACTTC.

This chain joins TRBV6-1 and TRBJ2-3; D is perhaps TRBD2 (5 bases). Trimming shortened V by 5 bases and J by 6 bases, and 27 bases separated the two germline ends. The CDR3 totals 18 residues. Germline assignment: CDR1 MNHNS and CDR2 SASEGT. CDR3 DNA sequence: TGTGCCAGCAGTCCGTCCCGCGGGCGGCGTTTTGTGGCGGATACGCAGTATTTT. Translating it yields CASSPSRGRRFVADTQYF.

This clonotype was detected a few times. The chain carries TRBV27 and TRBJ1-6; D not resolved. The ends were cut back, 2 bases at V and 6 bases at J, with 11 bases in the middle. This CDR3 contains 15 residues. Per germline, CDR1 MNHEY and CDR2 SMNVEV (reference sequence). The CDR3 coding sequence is TGTGCCAGCAGTTTAGGAGGCCTCATTAATTCACCCCTCCACTTT. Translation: CASSLGGLINSPLHF.

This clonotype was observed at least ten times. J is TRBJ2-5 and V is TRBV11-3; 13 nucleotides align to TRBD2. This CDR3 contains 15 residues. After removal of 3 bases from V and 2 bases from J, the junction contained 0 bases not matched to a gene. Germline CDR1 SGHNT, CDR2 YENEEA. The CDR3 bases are TGTGCCAGCAGCTTGGGACTAGCGGGACAAGAGACCCAGTACTTC. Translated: CASSLGLAGQETQYF.

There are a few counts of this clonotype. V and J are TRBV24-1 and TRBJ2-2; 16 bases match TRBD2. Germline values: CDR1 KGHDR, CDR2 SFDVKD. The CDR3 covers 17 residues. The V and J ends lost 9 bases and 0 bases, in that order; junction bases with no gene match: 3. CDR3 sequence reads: CATGTSGRESNTGELFF. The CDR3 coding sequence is TGTGCCACCGGGACTAGCGGGAGGGAATCGAACACCGGGGAGCTGTTTTTT.

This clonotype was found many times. The CDR3 sequence: CASSFYLAGNSPLHF. CDR3 DNA sequence: TGTGCCAGCAGTTTTTATTTAGCGGGTAATTCACCCCTCCACTTT. The gene calls are TRBV28 and TRBJ1-6; D gene uncertain. The CDR3 runs to 15 residues. Germline lookup yields CDR1 MDHEN and CDR2 SYDVKM. Trimming removed 3 bases at V and 6 bases at J, with 12 bases between.

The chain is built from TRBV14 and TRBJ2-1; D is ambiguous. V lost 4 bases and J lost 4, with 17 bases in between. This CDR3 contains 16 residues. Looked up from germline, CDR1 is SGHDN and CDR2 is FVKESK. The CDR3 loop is CASSPPTKGWYNEQFF. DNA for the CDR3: TGTGCCAGCAGCCCACCCACAAAGGGTTGGTACAATGAGCAGTTCTTC.

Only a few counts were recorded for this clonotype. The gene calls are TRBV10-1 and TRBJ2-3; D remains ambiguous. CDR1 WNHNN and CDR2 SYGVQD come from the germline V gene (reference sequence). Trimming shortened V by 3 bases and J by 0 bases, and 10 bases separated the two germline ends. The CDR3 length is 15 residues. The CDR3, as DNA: TGCGCCAGCAGTGAAACAGTCTCTAGCACAGATACGCAGTATTTT. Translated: CASSETVSSTDTQYF.

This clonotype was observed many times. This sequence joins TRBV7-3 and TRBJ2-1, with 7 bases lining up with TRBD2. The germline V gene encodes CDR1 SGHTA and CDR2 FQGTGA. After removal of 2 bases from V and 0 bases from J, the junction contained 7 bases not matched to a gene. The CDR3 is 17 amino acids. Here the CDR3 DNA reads TGTGCCAGCAGCTTACCTTCGGGCGGGAGCTCCTACAATGAGCAGTTCTTC. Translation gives CASSLPSGGSSYNEQFF.

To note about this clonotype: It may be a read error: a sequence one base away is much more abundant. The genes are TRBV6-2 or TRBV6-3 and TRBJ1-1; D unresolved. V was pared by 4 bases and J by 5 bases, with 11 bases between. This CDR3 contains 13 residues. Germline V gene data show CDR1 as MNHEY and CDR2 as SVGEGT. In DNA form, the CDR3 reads TGTGCCAGCAGTTGCTCGGGTGGTACTGAAGCTTTCTTT. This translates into CASSCSGGTEAFF.

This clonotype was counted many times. The CDR3 sequence is CASNSGQTPYEQYF. DNA of the CDR3: TGTGCCAGCAACTCCGGACAGACTCCCTACGAGCAGTACTTC. This chain links TRBV28 with TRBJ2-7; D possibly corresponds to TRBD1 (6 bases). This CDR3 is 14 amino acids long. Germline V CDR1 and CDR2: MDHEN, SYDVKM. V lost 7 bases, J lost 2 bases, and 15 bases lay in between.

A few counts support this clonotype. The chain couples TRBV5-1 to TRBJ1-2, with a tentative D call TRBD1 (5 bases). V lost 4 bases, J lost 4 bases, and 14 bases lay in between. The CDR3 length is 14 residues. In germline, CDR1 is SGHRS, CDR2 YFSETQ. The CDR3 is CASSPRGVSYGYTF. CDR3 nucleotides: TGCGCCAGCAGCCCCCGGGGGGTGAGCTATGGCTACACCTTC.

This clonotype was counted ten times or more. The CDR3 is CASSLKTPVYGYTF. In nucleotides, the CDR3 is TGTGCCAGCAGTTTAAAGACACCGGTCTATGGCTACACCTTC. J is TRBJ1-2 and V is TRBV28; the D is unclear. Germline V gene data show CDR1 as MDHEN and CDR2 as SYDVKM. Trimming pared 2 bases from V and 4 bases from J, leaving 11 bases between. The CDR3 sequence is 14 residues long.

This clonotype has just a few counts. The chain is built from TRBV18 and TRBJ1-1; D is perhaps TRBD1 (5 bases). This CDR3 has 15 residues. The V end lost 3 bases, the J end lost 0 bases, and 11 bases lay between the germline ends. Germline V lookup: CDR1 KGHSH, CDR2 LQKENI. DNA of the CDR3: TGTGCCAGCTCACCGAGACAGACAGTGAACACTGAAGCTTTCTTT. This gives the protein CASSPRQTVNTEAFF.

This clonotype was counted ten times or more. The CDR3 sequence: CASSWAGEYSNQPQHF. The CDR3 DNA follows: TGTGCCAGCAGTTGGGCAGGGGAATATAGCAATCAGCCCCAGCATTTT. The chain uses TRBV28 and TRBJ1-5; D may be TRBD1 (6 bases). CDR3 length: 16 amino acids. V shed 4 bases and J shed 0 bases, with 13 bases lying between them. Looked up from germline, CDR1 is MDHEN and CDR2 is SYDVKM.

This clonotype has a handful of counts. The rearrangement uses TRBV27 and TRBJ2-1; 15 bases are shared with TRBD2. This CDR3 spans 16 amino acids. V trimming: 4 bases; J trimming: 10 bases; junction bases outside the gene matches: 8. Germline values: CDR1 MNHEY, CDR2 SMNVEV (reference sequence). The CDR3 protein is CASSSTGTSGRKEQFF. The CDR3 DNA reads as TGTGCCAGCAGTTCGACCGGGACTAGCGGGAGGAAGGAGCAGTTCTTC.